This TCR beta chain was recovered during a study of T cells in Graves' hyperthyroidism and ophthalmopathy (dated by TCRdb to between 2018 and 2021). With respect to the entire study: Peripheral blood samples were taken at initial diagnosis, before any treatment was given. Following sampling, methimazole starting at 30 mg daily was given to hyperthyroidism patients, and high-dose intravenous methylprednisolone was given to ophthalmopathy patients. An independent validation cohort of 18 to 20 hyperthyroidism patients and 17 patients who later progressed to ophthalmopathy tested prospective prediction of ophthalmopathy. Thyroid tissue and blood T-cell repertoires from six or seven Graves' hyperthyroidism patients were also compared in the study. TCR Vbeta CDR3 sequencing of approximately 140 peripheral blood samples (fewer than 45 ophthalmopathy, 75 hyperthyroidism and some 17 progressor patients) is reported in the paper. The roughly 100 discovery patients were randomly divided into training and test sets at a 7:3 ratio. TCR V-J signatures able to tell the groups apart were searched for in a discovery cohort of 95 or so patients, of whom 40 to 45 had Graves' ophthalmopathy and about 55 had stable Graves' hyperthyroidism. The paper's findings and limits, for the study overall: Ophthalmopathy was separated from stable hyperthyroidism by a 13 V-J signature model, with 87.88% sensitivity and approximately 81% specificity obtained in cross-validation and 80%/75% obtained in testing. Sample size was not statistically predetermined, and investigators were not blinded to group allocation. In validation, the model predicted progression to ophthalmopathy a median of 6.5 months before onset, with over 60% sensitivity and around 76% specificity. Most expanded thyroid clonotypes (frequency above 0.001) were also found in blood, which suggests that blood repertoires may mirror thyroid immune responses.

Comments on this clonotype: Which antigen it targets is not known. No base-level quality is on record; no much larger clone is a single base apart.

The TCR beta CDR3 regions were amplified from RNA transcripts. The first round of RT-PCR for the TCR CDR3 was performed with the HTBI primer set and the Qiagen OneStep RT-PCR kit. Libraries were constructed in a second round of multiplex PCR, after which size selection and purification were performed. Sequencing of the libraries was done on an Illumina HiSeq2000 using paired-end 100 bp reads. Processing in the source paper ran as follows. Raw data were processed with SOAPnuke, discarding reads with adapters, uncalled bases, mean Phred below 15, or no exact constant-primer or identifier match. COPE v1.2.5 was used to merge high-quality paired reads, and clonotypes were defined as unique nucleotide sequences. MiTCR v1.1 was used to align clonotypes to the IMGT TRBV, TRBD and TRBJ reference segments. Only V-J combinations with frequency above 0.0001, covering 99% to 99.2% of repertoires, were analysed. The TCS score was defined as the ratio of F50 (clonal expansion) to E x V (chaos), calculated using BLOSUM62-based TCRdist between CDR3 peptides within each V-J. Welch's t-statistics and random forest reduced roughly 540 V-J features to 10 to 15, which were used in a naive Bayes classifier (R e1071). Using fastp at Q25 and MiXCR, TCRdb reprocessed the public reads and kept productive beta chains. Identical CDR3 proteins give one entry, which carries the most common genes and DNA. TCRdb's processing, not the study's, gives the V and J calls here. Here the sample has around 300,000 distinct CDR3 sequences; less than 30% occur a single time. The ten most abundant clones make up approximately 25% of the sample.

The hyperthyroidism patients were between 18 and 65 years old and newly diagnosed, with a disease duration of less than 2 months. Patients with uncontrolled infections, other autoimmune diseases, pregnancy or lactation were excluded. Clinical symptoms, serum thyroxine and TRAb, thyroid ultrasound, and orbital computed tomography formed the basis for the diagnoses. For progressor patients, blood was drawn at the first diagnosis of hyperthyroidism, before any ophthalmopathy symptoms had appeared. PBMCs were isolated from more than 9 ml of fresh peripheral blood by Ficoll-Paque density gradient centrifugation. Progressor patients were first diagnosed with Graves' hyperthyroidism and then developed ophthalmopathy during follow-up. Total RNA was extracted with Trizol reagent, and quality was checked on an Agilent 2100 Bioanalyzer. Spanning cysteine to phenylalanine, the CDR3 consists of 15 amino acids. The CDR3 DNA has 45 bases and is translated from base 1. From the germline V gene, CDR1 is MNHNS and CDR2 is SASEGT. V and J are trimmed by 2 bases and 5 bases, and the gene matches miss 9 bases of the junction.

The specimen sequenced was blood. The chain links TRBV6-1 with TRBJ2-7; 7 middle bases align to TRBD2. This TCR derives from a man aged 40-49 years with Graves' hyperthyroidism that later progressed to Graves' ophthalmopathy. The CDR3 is CASSEKLAETDEQYF. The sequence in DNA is TGTGCCAGCAGTGAAAAGCTAGCGGAAACGGACGAGCAGTACTTC.